This record concerns one T cell receptor (beta chain) sequence. Its antigen is not identified. The sample belongs to a study of human T cells and chemical hapten exposure. On the study more broadly: Doses of diphenylcyclopropenone went to the patients' scalps weekly throughout the roughly 22-week study. Alopecia areata, totalis or universalis affected patients, mainly female. There were per-sample TCR yield variations, arising mainly from small pooled library volume differences. Study-wide findings and caveats: TCRs exceeding 1 in 1000 frequency stayed unchanged with DPC sensitization.

V lost 5 bases and J lost 3, with 9 bases in between. The germline V gene has CDR1 PRHDT and CDR2 FYEKMQ (reference sequence). This CDR3 has 13 amino acids. The sample's time point: patch test 1, 2 weeks after DPC sensitization. Treatment indicated: therapeutic diphenylcyclopropenone sensitization with weekly scalp DPC. TCRdb used MiXCR to reprocess the RACE reads, holding one entry per CDR3 protein. Of some 15,000 distinct CDR3 sequences listed, about 17% are singletons. Here the sequenced sample was whole blood, taken in connection with sensitization to the hapten diphenylcyclopropenone (DPC). This receptor was obtained from a woman aged 25 to 45 with alopecia areata. Some clones in this sample may be carry-over from other donors' samples. The chain couples TRBV13 to TRBJ2-3; unclear D gene. CDR3: CASSDKETDTQYF. CDR3 in DNA: TGTGCCAGCAGCGACAAGGAAACAGATACGCAGTATTTT.